Listed here is a single TCR beta chain. The antigen is undetermined. Repertoires were generated with immunoSEQ multiplex PCR, while TCRdb's copy carries only in-frame clones and drops some. The sample shows approximately 500,000 clones, around 88% of them seen only once. Treatment described: some 19 received Ad26.COV2.S at low or high dose, single or two shots; 5 received placebo; per-sample allocation not given. Sample collection was performed on day 63 after the first vaccine or placebo injection. The sample is drawn from a study of Ad26.COV2.S vaccination and SARS-CoV-2 variants. As for the study in general: Enrolled in COV1001, the donor was in the Ad26.COV2.S trial arm, which received the vaccine. Doses of Ad26.COV2.S were injected into muscle once or twice, 56 days apart.

Study-wide points: Spike-specific TCR breadth ran higher among vaccine recipients than placebo recipients. Considerable breadth of spike-specific CD8+ and CD4+ T cell responses has reportedly been documented following vaccination.

This CDR3 contains 11 residues. V gave up 8 bases and J gave up 9 bases, with 13 bases separating them. The receptor was isolated from a person between 18 and 65 years old who received the Ad26.COV2.S COVID-19 vaccine or a placebo. The rearrangement joins TRBV12-3 or TRBV12-4 to TRBJ2-5; D not certain. The starting material was peripheral blood, obtained in a trial of Ad26.COV2.S vaccine versus placebo. The CDR3: CASGSKYPQYF. The CDR3 DNA follows: TGTGCCAGCGGTTCAAAGTATCCCCAGTACTTC.